This T cell receptor beta chain was captured by sequencing in a study of blood T cell repertoires in COVID-19. This CDR3 has 15 amino acids. Germline V CDR1 and CDR2: GTSNPN, SVGIG (reference sequence). The J segment lost 4 bases and the V segment lost 0 bases, leaving 5 bases of the junction unmatched. Libraries were prepared by immunoSEQ multiplex PCR; TCRdb keeps only in-frame clonotypes and omits some of them. The profile shows about 98,000 clones, approximately 80% of them singletons. The sequenced sample was peripheral blood. This receptor was obtained from a man between 65 and 85 years old with active or convalescent COVID-19. The chain carries TRBV30 and TRBJ2-1; 8 bases fit TRBD2. The CDR3 DNA reads TGTGCCTGGAGTGTCCAGCGGGGGCCTTACAATGAGCAGTTCTTC. Encoded protein: CAWSVQRGPYNEQFF.